One and the same sample provided the 18 T cell receptor beta chains below, sequenced in a study of T cell changes during pregnancy in multiple sclerosis. TCRdb's copy holds only in-frame clones and misses some; the assay was immunoSEQ multiplex PCR. The sample includes around 60,000 clones, 93% of them seen just once. Sequenced here: CD4+ T cells from peripheral blood mononuclear cells, sampled before pregnancy. Receptors were obtained from a female donor with multiple sclerosis, enrolled in a pregnancy study.

V and J are TRBV7-9 and TRBJ2-5; 9 positions match TRBD2. The J segment lost 5 bases and the V segment lost 3 bases, leaving 4 bases of the junction unmatched. This CDR3 spans 14 amino acids. Germline values: CDR1 SEHNR, CDR2 FQNEAQ (reference sequence). The chain's CDR3 is CASSFAGGGETQYF. The CDR3 DNA is TGTGCCAGCAGCTTCGCGGGAGGGGGGGAGACCCAGTACTTC.

The chain couples TRBV10-2 to TRBJ2-1, with D possibly TRBD2 on 8 matching bases. The germline V gene has CDR1 WSHSY and CDR2 SAAADI. The CDR3 is made up of 16 amino acids. The germline V and J ends were trimmed by 2 bases and 10 bases, with 21 bases remaining between them. The CDR3 loop is CASSEASGPPGGEQFF. The CDR3 nucleotides are TGCGCCAGCAGTGAGGCTAGCGGGCCCCCAGGGGGAGAGCAGTTCTTC.

The chain uses TRBV2 and TRBJ2-2; TRBD2 is a possible D gene (5 bases). This CDR3 is built from 15 residues. Deletions cut 6 bases from V and 0 bases from J, with 11 bases between. Germline lookup yields CDR1 SNHLY and CDR2 FYNNEI. In DNA form, the CDR3 reads TGTGCCAGCAGGAGGCAGACTACGAACACCGGGGAGCTGTTTTTT. Amino acid sequence: CASRRQTTNTGELFF.

The chain carries TRBV11-2 and TRBJ2-3; 8 bases are shared with TRBD1. The J segment lost 9 bases and the V segment lost 8 bases, leaving 10 bases of the junction unmatched. The CDR3 loop spans 13 amino acids. Germline assignment: CDR1 SGHAT and CDR2 FQNNGV. The CDR3 loop is CASAAVDRATQYF. DNA for the CDR3: TGTGCCAGCGCGGCGGTGGACAGGGCCACGCAGTATTTT.

The V and J genes are TRBV20-1 and TRBJ2-7; TRBD2 might be the D (6 bases). Germline CDR1 and CDR2: DFQATT and SNEGSKA (reference sequence). The CDR3 extends over 11 amino acids. Trimming removed 5 bases from V and 1 base from J, with 6 bases in between. The chain's CDR3 is CSAGGSYEQYF. CDR3 DNA sequence: TGCAGTGCTGGGGGGTCCTACGAGCAGTACTTC.

This clone was seen a single time. The rearrangement links TRBV19 to TRBJ1-4; maybe TRBD1 (5 bases). The CDR3 covers 16 residues. The ends were cut back, 3 bases at V and 13 bases at J, with 24 bases in the middle. Germline CDR1 LNHDA, CDR2 SQIVND (reference sequence). CDR3 coding DNA: TGTGCCAGTAGTATCTCGGGCGGGGCCACTCTGTCCAGACTGTTTTTT. Translation: CASSISGGATLSRLFF.

V and J are TRBV18 and TRBJ2-3; TRBD2 matches at 14 bases. In germline, CDR1 is KGHSH, CDR2 LQKENI. Trimming removed 1 base from V and 3 bases from J; junction bases left unmatched: 6. This CDR3 region has 18 residues. For the CDR3, the DNA is TGTGCCAGCTCACCACTAGGGACTAGCGGGAGTCAAACAGATACGCAGTATTTT. It translates to CASSPLGTSGSQTDTQYF.

This clone was observed once. The V and J genes are TRBV19 and TRBJ1-3; 7 bases agree with TRBD1. Per germline, CDR1 LNHDA and CDR2 SQIVND (reference sequence). Trimming took 5 bases from V and 0 from J; bases not matched to a gene: 4. The CDR3 spans 15 residues. The CDR3 coding sequence is TGTGCCAGTAGTCAATACAGGGGCTCTGGAAACACCATATATTTT. It encodes CASSQYRGSGNTIYF.

The CDR3 DNA follows: TGTGCCAGCAGGGGGACAGGGGGCAAAAATACGCAGTATTTT. Translating gives CASRGTGGKNTQYF. The chain employs TRBV6-1 and TRBJ2-3, with TRBD1 matching 12 bases. V dropped 6 bases and J dropped 7; count of bases not matched to a gene: 5. This CDR3 is built from 14 residues. CDR1 is MNHNS and CDR2 is SASEGT in the germline V gene.

A few counts support this clone. The J gene is TRBJ2-1, the V gene TRBV19, with D hard to call. The CDR3 loop spans 14 amino acids. Looked up from germline, CDR1 is LNHDA and CDR2 is SQIVND (reference sequence). Trimming cost V 6 bases and J 5 bases, with 14 bases left between them. The CDR3 DNA reads as TGTGCCAGTAGGGTAGTTTCCCGCCACAATGAGCAGTTCTTC. Encoded protein: CASRVVSRHNEQFF. The full variable domain, its missing parts supplied by reference TRBV19 and TRBJ2-1, is DGGITQSPKYLFRKEGQNVTLSCEQNLNHDAMYWYRQDPGQGLRLIYYSQIVNDFQKGDIAEGYSVSREKKESFPLTVTSAQKNPTAFYLCASRVVSRHNEQFFGPGTRLTVL.

The V call is TRBV2, the J call TRBJ2-1, with D unclear. Germline CDR1 reads SNHLY; CDR2 reads FYNNEI. This CDR3 contains 14 residues. V lost 2 bases, J lost 7 bases, and 12 bases lay in between. CDR3 protein: CASSESRWMNEQFF. In nucleotides, the CDR3 is TGTGCCAGCAGTGAATCTAGGTGGATGAATGAGCAGTTCTTC. The full variable domain, in which reference TRBV2 and TRBJ2-1 provide the parts outside the CDR3, is EPEVTQTPSHQVTQMGQEVILRCVPISNHLYFYWYRQILGQKVEFLVSFYNNEISEKSEIFDDQFSVERPDGSNFTLKIRSTKLEDSAMYFCASSESRWMNEQFFGPGTRLTVL.

This sequence joins TRBV6-5 and TRBJ2-2; 7 bases are shared with TRBD2. The V segment lost 6 bases and the J segment 6 bases; nucleotides outside the gene matches: 4. The CDR3 runs 13 residues. Germline CDR1 reads MNHEY; CDR2 reads SVGAGI. The CDR3 spells CASRKSGAGELFF. CDR3 DNA sequence: TGTGCCAGCAGAAAAAGCGGGGCCGGGGAGCTGTTTTTT.

The rearrangement links TRBV29-1 to TRBJ1-3; TRBD1 matches 7 bases. This CDR3 has 15 amino acids. V lost 6 bases, J lost 0 bases, and 8 bases stayed unmatched. CDR1 and CDR2 (germline): SQVTM, ANQGSEA. The chain's CDR3 is CSVGGQTSSGNTIYF. DNA for the CDR3: TGCAGCGTGGGGGGACAGACGTCCTCTGGAAACACCATATATTTT.

The rearrangement uses TRBV5-1 and TRBJ2-3, with D hard to call. The length of the CDR3 is 14 residues. Germline CDR1 and CDR2: SGHRS and YFSETQ. Trimming pared 4 bases from V and 2 bases from J, leaving 11 bases between. CDR3 nucleotides: TGCGCCAGCAGCACCCTAGTTCCCACAGATACGCAGTATTTT. Its protein is CASSTLVPTDTQYF. Together with reference TRBV5-1 and TRBJ2-3, the CDR3 gives the full variable domain: KAGVTQTPRYLIKTRGQQVTLSCSPISGHRSVSWYQQTPGQGLQFLFEYFSETQRNKGNFPGRFSGRQFSNSRSEMNVSTLELGDSALYLCASSTLVPTDTQYFGPGTRLTVL.

V gene TRBV19 combines with J gene TRBJ1-5; D unclear. This CDR3 has 15 residues. Trimming stripped 5 bases from V and 4 bases from J, with 15 bases between. Germline V gene lookup returns CDR1 LNHDA and CDR2 SQIVND (reference sequence). CDR3 sequence: CASSQNHRRNQPQHF. The CDR3 nucleotides read TGTGCCAGTAGTCAAAATCACAGACGGAATCAGCCCCAGCATTTT.

This clone was observed once. The chain employs TRBV5-1 and TRBJ1-1; D gene unclear. The germline V gene encodes CDR1 SGHRS and CDR2 YFSETQ. This CDR3 is 14 amino acids long. Trimming took off 0 bases at V and 1 base at J, with 7 bases between the two ends. This CDR3 reads CASSLDSKNTEAFF. In DNA form, the CDR3 reads TGCGCCAGCAGCTTGGACAGTAAGAACACTGAAGCTTTCTTT.

The chain recombines TRBV19 with TRBJ2-2; 7 bases map to TRBD1. This CDR3 contains 17 residues. Germline trimming cut 4 bases from V and 2 bases from J; bases unmatched to any gene: 10. Looked up from germline, CDR1 is LNHDA and CDR2 is SQIVND (reference sequence). CDR3 DNA sequence: TGTGCCAGTAGTACCTCCAGGGGGACACTAAACACCGGGGAGCTGTTTTTT. This sequence encodes CASSTSRGTLNTGELFF.

The count of this clone is one. The DNA is left out, because the CDR3 cannot be placed on it with certainty; the CDR3 is given as TCRdb lists it. The rearrangement joins TRBV7-2 to TRBJ2-7; the table's D call TRBD2 went unverified against the DNA. Per the germline V gene, CDR1 is SGHTA and CDR2 is FQGNSA. The CDR3 is 12 amino acids long, termini counted. The CDR3 sequence is CASSWASGIKYF.